A selection of T cell receptor beta chains follows, all from one sample in a study of blood T cell repertoires in COVID-19. The table came from immunoSEQ multiplex PCR; TCRdb's copy has only in-frame clones and leaves some out. The sample has some 80,000 clones; roughly 80% are singletons. Material for sequencing was peripheral blood. These receptors originate from an elderly man with active or convalescent COVID-19. The CDR3 runs from the conserved cysteine through the conserved F or W. D genes are given only for firm matches. Only part of the rows carry a size: once, few, many, or a class if the clone is expanded.

v_gene: TRBV5-1
j_gene: TRBJ1-1
d_gene: TRBD1
abundance: many
CDR3aa: CASGSGGGTEAFF
CDR3nt: TGCGCCAGCGGCTCAGGGGGTGGGACTGAAGCTTTCTTT

v_gene: TRBV7-8
j_gene: TRBJ1-1
d_gene: TRBD1
abundance: -
CDR3aa: CASSWQDRATTEAFF
CDR3nt: TGTGCCAGCAGCTGGCAAGACAGGGCGACGACTGAAGCTTTCTTT

v_gene: TRBV12-5
j_gene: TRBJ2-3
d_gene: TRBD1
abundance: -
CDR3aa: CASAIQGADTQYF
CDR3nt: TGTGCTAGTGCCATCCAGGGGGCGGATACGCAGTATTTT

v_gene: TRBV19
j_gene: TRBJ1-5
d_gene: -
abundance: once
CDR3aa: CASTSRDIRAPRPQHF
CDR3nt: TGTGCCAGTACCTCCAGGGACATTCGGGCCCCTCGGCCCCAGCATTTT

v_gene: TRBV24-1
j_gene: TRBJ2-1
d_gene: TRBD2
abundance: -
CDR3aa: CATSDYLAGGYNEQFF
CDR3nt: TGTGCCACCAGTGACTATCTAGCGGGAGGGTACAATGAGCAGTTCTTC

v_gene: TRBV25-1
j_gene: TRBJ1-1
d_gene: TRBD1
abundance: -
CDR3aa: CASRQTGFVTEAFF
CDR3nt: TGTGCCAGCAGGCAGACAGGGTTCGTAACTGAAGCTTTCTTT

v_gene: TRBV29-1
j_gene: TRBJ2-1
d_gene: TRBD2
abundance: -
CDR3aa: CSVETSGRALINEQFF
CDR3nt: TGCAGCGTTGAGACTAGCGGGAGGGCCTTGATCAATGAGCAGTTCTTC

v_gene: TRBV25-1
j_gene: TRBJ1-4
d_gene: -
abundance: -
CDR3aa: CASTWGFGEKLFF
CDR3nt: TGTGCCAGCACTTGGGGCTTTGGTGAAAAACTGTTTTTT

v_gene: TRBV5-1
j_gene: TRBJ1-5
d_gene: -
abundance: -
CDR3aa: CASSAEGYQPQHF
CDR3nt: TGCGCCAGCAGCGCGGAAGGCTATCAGCCCCAGCATTTT

v_gene: TRBV12-5
j_gene: TRBJ1-1
d_gene: TRBD1
abundance: once
CDR3aa: CASGLGQGHTEAFF
CDR3nt: TGTGCTAGTGGTTTGGGACAGGGCCACACTGAAGCTTTCTTT

v_gene: TRBV7-2
j_gene: TRBJ2-1
d_gene: TRBD1
abundance: -
CDR3aa: CASSHRGRAPNEQFF
CDR3nt: TGTGCCAGCAGCCACAGGGGGCGGGCCCCCAATGAGCAGTTCTTC

v_gene: TRBV18
j_gene: TRBJ1-6
d_gene: -
abundance: -
CDR3aa: CAASQGSNSPLHF
CDR3nt: TGTGCCGCATCACAGGGATCGAATTCACCCCTCCACTTT

v_gene: TRBV2
j_gene: TRBJ2-2
d_gene: -
abundance: -
CDR3aa: CASSGQAGELFF
CDR3nt: TGTGCCAGCTCAGGGCAGGCCGGGGAGCTGTTTTTT

v_gene: TRBV5-1
j_gene: TRBJ2-3
d_gene: -
abundance: -
CDR3aa: CASSSGTSTDTQYF
CDR3nt: TGCGCCAGCAGCTCCGGGACAAGCACAGATACGCAGTATTTT

v_gene: TRBV6-5
j_gene: TRBJ2-1
d_gene: TRBD2
abundance: -
CDR3aa: CASSTSGGTYNEQFF
CDR3nt: TGTGCCAGCAGTACTAGCGGGGGTACCTACAATGAGCAGTTCTTC

v_gene: TRBV6-5
j_gene: TRBJ1-5
d_gene: TRBD1
abundance: once
CDR3aa: CASSPGQGLVSQHF
CDR3nt: TGTGCCAGCAGCCCGGGACAGGGACTCGTATCCCAGCATTTT

v_gene: TRBV5-1
j_gene: TRBJ2-1
d_gene: TRBD1
abundance: -
CDR3aa: CASRGGDRGFDEQFF
CDR3nt: TGCGCCAGCCGGGGTGGGGACAGGGGTTTCGATGAGCAGTTCTTC

v_gene: TRBV20-1
j_gene: TRBJ2-5
d_gene: -
abundance: -
CDR3aa: CSASLLPETQYF
CDR3nt: TGCAGTGCTAGTCTCCTCCCCGAGACCCAGTACTTC

v_gene: TRBV7-8
j_gene: TRBJ1-1
d_gene: TRBD1
abundance: -
CDR3aa: CASSKGTGGWNTEAFF
CDR3nt: TGTGCCAGCAGCAAAGGGACAGGCGGATGGAACACTGAAGCTTTCTTT

v_gene: TRBV7-9
j_gene: TRBJ1-2
d_gene: TRBD1
abundance: -
CDR3aa: CASSGTGDGYTF
CDR3nt: TGTGCCAGCAGCGGGACAGGGGACGGCTACACCTTC

v_gene: TRBV28
j_gene: TRBJ1-1
d_gene: TRBD1
abundance: -
CDR3aa: CASSIDRGWSTEAFF
CDR3nt: TGTGCCAGCAGTATAGACAGGGGATGGAGCACTGAAGCTTTCTTT

v_gene: TRBV30
j_gene: TRBJ2-2
d_gene: -
abundance: -
CDR3aa: CAWSVLGELFF
CDR3nt: TGTGCCTGGAGTGTCCTGGGGGAGCTGTTTTTT

v_gene: TRBV28
j_gene: TRBJ1-4
d_gene: TRBD1
abundance: -
CDR3aa: CASSLNRGLYEKLFF
CDR3nt: TGTGCCAGCAGTCTTAACAGGGGGCTGTATGAAAAACTGTTTTTT

v_gene: TRBV5-5
j_gene: TRBJ2-3
d_gene: -
abundance: -
CDR3aa: CASSSTPGMDTQYF
CDR3nt: TGTGCCAGCAGCTCGACACCCGGAATGGATACGCAGTATTTT

v_gene: TRBV9
j_gene: TRBJ1-6
d_gene: -
abundance: -
CDR3aa: CASSNQGINSPLHF
CDR3nt: TGTGCCAGCAGCAACCAGGGAATTAATTCACCCCTCCACTTT

v_gene: TRBV11-2
j_gene: TRBJ1-6
d_gene: -
abundance: -
CDR3aa: CASSLLPGRVSPLHF
CDR3nt: TGTGCCAGCAGCCTACTCCCAGGCAGGGTTTCACCCCTCCACTTT

v_gene: TRBV15
j_gene: TRBJ2-2
d_gene: -
abundance: -
CDR3aa: CATSRGQVLTGELFF
CDR3nt: TGTGCCACCAGCAGAGGGCAGGTTCTAACCGGGGAGCTGTTTTTT

v_gene: TRBV11-2
j_gene: TRBJ1-3
d_gene: -
abundance: -
CDR3aa: CASSLSHSGNTIYF
CDR3nt: TGTGCCAGCAGCTTATCACACTCTGGAAACACCATATATTTT

v_gene: TRBV19
j_gene: TRBJ1-2
d_gene: -
abundance: -
CDR3aa: CASSNQAGGYTF
CDR3nt: TGTGCCAGTAGCAACCAGGCTGGTGGCTACACCTTC

v_gene: TRBV19
j_gene: TRBJ1-5
d_gene: -
abundance: once
CDR3aa: CASSSLGGSNQPQHF
CDR3nt: TGTGCCAGTAGTTCCTTGGGGGGTAGCAATCAGCCCCAGCATTTT

v_gene: TRBV19
j_gene: TRBJ2-1
d_gene: TRBD2
abundance: -
CDR3aa: CASRGTNYNEQFF
CDR3nt: TGTGCCAGTAGAGGGACTAACTACAATGAGCAGTTCTTC

v_gene: TRBV4-1
j_gene: TRBJ1-2
d_gene: -
abundance: -
CDR3aa: CASSQALTGFGYTF
CDR3nt: TGCGCCAGCAGCCAAGCCCTGACAGGTTTTGGCTACACCTTC

v_gene: TRBV19
j_gene: TRBJ1-5
d_gene: -
abundance: -
CDR3aa: CASRGDYSNQPQHF
CDR3nt: TGTGCCAGCCGGGGAGACTATAGCAATCAGCCCCAGCATTTT

v_gene: TRBV24-1
j_gene: TRBJ2-5
d_gene: TRBD2
abundance: once
CDR3aa: CATSDSGLAGGGETQYF
CDR3nt: TGTGCCACCAGTGATTCCGGACTAGCGGGAGGAGGAGAGACCCAGTACTTC

v_gene: TRBV9
j_gene: TRBJ1-1
d_gene: TRBD1
abundance: -
CDR3aa: CASSSGQGATEAFF
CDR3nt: TGTGCCAGCAGCTCCGGACAGGGGGCCACTGAAGCTTTCTTT

v_gene: TRBV5-1
j_gene: TRBJ1-4
d_gene: TRBD1
abundance: -
CDR3aa: CASSGTGDLNEKLFF
CDR3nt: TGCGCCAGCAGCGGAACAGGGGACCTTAATGAAAAACTGTTTTTT

v_gene: TRBV28
j_gene: TRBJ1-1
d_gene: -
abundance: -
CDR3aa: CALHGTGSSTEAFF
CDR3nt: TGTGCCCTACATGGGACCGGGAGCTCCACTGAAGCTTTCTTT

v_gene: TRBV6-5
j_gene: TRBJ2-6
d_gene: -
abundance: -
CDR3aa: CASSYGAGANVLTF
CDR3nt: TGTGCCAGCAGTTACGGAGCTGGGGCCAACGTCCTGACTTTC

v_gene: TRBV5-1
j_gene: TRBJ2-2
d_gene: -
abundance: -
CDR3aa: CASSLAYGGNTGELFF
CDR3nt: TGCGCCAGCAGCTTGGCCTACGGGGGTAACACCGGGGAGCTGTTTTTT

v_gene: TRBV9
j_gene: TRBJ2-1
d_gene: TRBD2
abundance: few
CDR3aa: CASSPRTSASSYNEQFF
CDR3nt: TGTGCCAGCAGCCCCCGGACTAGCGCTAGCTCCTACAATGAGCAGTTCTTC

v_gene: TRBV20-1
j_gene: TRBJ1-6
d_gene: -
abundance: -
CDR3aa: CSVSPLHF
CDR3nt: TGCAGTGTGTCGCCCCTCCACTTT

v_gene: TRBV27
j_gene: TRBJ2-3
d_gene: TRBD1
abundance: -
CDR3aa: CASSPRDRATDTQYF
CDR3nt: TGTGCCAGCAGTCCGCGGGACAGGGCTACAGATACGCAGTATTTT

v_gene: TRBV4-1
j_gene: TRBJ1-1
d_gene: -
abundance: -
CDR3aa: CASSQDRSRMNTEAFF
CDR3nt: TGCGCCAGCAGCCAAGATCGGAGTAGAATGAACACTGAAGCTTTCTTT

v_gene: TRBV2
j_gene: TRBJ1-6
d_gene: -
abundance: few
CDR3aa: CASLVGLDNSPLHF
CDR3nt: TGTGCCAGCTTGGTGGGCTTGGATAATTCACCCCTCCACTTT

v_gene: TRBV28
j_gene: TRBJ1-1
d_gene: -
abundance: -
CDR3aa: CASSSGTRNTEAFF
CDR3nt: TGTGCCAGCAGCTCTGGGACACGGAACACTGAAGCTTTCTTT

v_gene: TRBV7-8
j_gene: TRBJ2-1
d_gene: TRBD2
abundance: -
CDR3aa: CASSRAVAGDNEQFF
CDR3nt: TGTGCCAGCAGCCGAGCAGTAGCGGGAGACAATGAGCAGTTCTTC

v_gene: TRBV6-2/TRBV6-3
j_gene: TRBJ2-1
d_gene: TRBD2
abundance: -
CDR3aa: CASSYSIKRGGYNEQFF
CDR3nt: TGTGCCAGCAGTTACTCGATTAAGCGGGGGGGCTACAATGAGCAGTTCTTC

v_gene: TRBV19
j_gene: TRBJ2-2
d_gene: TRBD2
abundance: few
CDR3aa: CASRASGGGYTGELFF
CDR3nt: TGTGCCAGTAGGGCTAGCGGGGGGGGATACACCGGGGAGCTGTTTTTT

v_gene: TRBV14
j_gene: TRBJ2-3
d_gene: TRBD2
abundance: few
CDR3aa: CASSPGLAGETRSDTQYF
CDR3nt: TGTGCCAGCAGCCCTGGACTAGCGGGAGAAACGCGGTCAGATACGCAGTATTTT

v_gene: TRBV6-1
j_gene: TRBJ1-1
d_gene: TRBD1
abundance: -
CDR3aa: CASSEVRRTGGKAFF
CDR3nt: TGTGCCAGCAGTGAAGTCCGAAGGACAGGGGGCAAGGCTTTCTTT

v_gene: TRBV19
j_gene: TRBJ2-2
d_gene: -
abundance: -
CDR3aa: CASSIWETGELFF
CDR3nt: TGTGCCAGTAGTATTTGGGAGACCGGGGAGCTGTTTTTT

v_gene: TRBV6-5
j_gene: TRBJ1-5
d_gene: -
abundance: -
CDR3aa: CASDPTGNQPQHF
CDR3nt: TGTGCCAGCGACCCGACAGGCAATCAGCCCCAGCATTTT

v_gene: TRBV5-1
j_gene: TRBJ2-1
d_gene: TRBD2
abundance: -
CDR3aa: CASSSGLAGAVNEQFF
CDR3nt: TGCGCCAGCAGCTCCGGACTAGCGGGGGCCGTAAATGAGCAGTTCTTC